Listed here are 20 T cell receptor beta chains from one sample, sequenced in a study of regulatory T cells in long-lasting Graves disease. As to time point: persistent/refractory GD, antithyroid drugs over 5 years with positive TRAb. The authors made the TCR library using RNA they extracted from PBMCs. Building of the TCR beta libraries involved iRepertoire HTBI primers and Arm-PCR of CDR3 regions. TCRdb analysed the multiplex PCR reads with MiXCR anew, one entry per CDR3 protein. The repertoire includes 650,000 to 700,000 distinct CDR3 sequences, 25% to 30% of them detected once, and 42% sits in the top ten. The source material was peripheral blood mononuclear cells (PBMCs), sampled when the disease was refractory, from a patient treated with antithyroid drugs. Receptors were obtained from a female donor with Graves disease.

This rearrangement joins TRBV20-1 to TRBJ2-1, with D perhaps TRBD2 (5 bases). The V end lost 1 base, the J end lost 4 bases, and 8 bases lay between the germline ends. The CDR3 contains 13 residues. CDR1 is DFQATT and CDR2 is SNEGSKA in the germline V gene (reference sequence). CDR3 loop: CSARVGVYNEQFF. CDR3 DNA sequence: TGCAGTGCTAGAGTGGGAGTTTACAATGAGCAGTTCTTC.

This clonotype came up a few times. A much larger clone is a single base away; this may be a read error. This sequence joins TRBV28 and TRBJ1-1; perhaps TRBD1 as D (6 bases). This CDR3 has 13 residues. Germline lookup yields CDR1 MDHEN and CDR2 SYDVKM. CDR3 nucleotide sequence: TGTGCCAGCAGAAACCCCCAGGGGACTGAAGCTCTCTTT. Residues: CASRNPQGTEALF.

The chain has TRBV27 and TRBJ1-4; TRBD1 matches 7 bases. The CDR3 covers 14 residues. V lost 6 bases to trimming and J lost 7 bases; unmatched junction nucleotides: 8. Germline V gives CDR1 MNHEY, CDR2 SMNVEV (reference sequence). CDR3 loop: CASSIRQGGEKLFF. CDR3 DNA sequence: TGTGCCAGCAGCATCCGACAGGGTGGTGAAAAACTGTTTTTT.

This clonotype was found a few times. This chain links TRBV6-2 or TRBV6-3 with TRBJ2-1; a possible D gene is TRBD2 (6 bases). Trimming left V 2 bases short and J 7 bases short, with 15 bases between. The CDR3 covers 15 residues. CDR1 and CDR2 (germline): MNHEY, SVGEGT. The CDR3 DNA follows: TGTGCCAGCAGTTACGGGAGAGCGGCGGGGAATGAGCAGTTCTTC. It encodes CASSYGRAAGNEQFF.

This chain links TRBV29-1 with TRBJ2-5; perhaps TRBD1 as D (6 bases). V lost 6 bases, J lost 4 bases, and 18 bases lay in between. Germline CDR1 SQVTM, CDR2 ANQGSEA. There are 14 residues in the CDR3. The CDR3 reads CSVGDTRLGETQYF. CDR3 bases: TGCAGCGTGGGGGACACCAGATTAGGAGAGACCCAGTACTTC.

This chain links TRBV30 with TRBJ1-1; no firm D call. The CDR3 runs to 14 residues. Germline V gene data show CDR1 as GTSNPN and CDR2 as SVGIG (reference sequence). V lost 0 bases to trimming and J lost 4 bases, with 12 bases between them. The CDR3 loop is CAWSVKTLSTEAFF. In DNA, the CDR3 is TGTGCCTGGAGTGTAAAGACTCTTAGCACTGAAGCTTTCTTT.

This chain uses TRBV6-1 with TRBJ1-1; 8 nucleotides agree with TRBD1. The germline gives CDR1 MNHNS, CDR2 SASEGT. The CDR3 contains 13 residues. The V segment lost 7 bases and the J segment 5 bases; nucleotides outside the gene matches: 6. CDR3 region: CASIGRGHTEAFF. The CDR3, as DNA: TGTGCCAGCATTGGCAGGGGGCATACTGAAGCTTTCTTT.

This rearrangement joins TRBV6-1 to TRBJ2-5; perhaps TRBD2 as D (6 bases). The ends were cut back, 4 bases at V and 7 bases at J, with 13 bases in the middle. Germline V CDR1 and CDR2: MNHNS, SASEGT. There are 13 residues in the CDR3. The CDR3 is CASSGGALGTQYF. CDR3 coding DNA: TGTGCCAGCAGTGGCGGGGCGTTGGGGACCCAGTACTTC.

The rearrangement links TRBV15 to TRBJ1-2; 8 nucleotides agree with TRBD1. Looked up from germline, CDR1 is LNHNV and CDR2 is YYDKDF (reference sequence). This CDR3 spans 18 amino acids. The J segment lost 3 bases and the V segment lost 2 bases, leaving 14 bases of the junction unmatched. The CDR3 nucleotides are TGTGCCACCAGCAGACAACCAAAGGGACAGGTCCGGGACTATGGCTACACCTTC. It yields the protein CATSRQPKGQVRDYGYTF. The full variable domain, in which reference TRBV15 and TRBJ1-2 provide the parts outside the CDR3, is DAMVIQNPRYQVTQFGKPVTLSCSQTLNHNVMYWYQQKSSQAPKLLFHYYDKDFNNEADTPDNFQSRRPNTSFCFLDIRSPGLGDTAMYLCATSRQPKGQVRDYGYTFGSGTRLTVV.

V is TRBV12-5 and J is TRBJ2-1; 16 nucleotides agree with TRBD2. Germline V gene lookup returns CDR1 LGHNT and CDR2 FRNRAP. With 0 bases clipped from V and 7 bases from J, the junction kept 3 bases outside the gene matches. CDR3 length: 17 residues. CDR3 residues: CASGLVVGLAGGNEQFF. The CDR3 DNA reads TGTGCTAGTGGTTTGGTCGTGGGACTAGCGGGAGGGAATGAGCAGTTCTTC.

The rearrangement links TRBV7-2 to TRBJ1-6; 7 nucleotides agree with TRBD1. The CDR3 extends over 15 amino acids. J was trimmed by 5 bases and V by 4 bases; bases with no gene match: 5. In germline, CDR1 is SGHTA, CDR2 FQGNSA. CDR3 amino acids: CASSSRRGDNSPLHF. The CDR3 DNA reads TGTGCCAGCAGCTCCCGCAGGGGGGATAATTCACCCCTCCACTTT.

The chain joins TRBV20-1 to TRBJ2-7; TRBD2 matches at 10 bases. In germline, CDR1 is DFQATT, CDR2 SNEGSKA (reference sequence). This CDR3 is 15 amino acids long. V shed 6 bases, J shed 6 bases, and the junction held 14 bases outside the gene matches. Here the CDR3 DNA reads TGCAGTGCGGAGACCGGGACTAGCGTCAGCTGCGAGCAGTACTTC. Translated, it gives CSAETGTSVSCEQYF.

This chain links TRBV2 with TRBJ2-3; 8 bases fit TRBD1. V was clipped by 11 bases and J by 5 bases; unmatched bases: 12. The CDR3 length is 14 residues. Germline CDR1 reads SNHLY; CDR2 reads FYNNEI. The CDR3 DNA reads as TGTGCCTCGCCTCCGACAGGGGTAGAAGATACGCAGTATTTT. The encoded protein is CASPPTGVEDTQYF.

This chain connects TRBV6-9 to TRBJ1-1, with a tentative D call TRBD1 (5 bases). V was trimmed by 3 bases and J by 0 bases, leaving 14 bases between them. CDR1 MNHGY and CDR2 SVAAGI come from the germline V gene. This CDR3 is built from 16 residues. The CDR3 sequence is CASSYPEVTVNTEAFF. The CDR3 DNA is TGTGCCAGCAGTTACCCGGAGGTGACAGTGAACACTGAAGCTTTCTTT.

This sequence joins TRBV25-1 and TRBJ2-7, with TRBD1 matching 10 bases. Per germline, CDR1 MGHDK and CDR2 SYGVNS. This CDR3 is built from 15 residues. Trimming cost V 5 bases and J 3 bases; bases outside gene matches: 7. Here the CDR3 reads CASSLPGQGIYEQYF. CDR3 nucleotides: TGTGCCAGCAGTCTCCCGGGACAGGGGATCTACGAGCAGTACTTC.

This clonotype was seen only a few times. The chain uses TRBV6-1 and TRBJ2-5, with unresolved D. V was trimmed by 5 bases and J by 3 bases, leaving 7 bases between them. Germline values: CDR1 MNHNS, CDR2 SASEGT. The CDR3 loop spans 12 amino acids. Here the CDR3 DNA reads TGTGCCAGCAGTCAAAGGGAAGAGACCCAGTACTTC. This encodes CASSQREETQYF.

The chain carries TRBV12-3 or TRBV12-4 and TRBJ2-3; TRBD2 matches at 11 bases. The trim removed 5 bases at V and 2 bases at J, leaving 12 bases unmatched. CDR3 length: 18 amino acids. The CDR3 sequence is CASSAGTSGGYYTDTQYF. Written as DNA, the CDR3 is TGTGCCAGCAGTGCCGGGACTAGCGGAGGTTATTACACAGATACGCAGTATTTT.

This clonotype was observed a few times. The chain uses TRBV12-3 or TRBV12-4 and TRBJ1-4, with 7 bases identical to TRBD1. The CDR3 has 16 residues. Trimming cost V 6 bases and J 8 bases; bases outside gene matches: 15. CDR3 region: CASRPGGGRTHEKLFF. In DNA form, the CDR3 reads TGTGCCAGCAGGCCGGGAGGGGGCAGGACTCACGAAAAACTGTTTTTT.

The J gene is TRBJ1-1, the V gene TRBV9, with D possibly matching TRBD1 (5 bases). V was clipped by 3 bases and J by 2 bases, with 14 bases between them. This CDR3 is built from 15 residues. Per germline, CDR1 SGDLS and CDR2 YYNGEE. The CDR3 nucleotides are TGTGCCAGCAGCGCCCTTAAAGGGGAAAACACTGAAGCTTTCTTT. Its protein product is CASSALKGENTEAFF.

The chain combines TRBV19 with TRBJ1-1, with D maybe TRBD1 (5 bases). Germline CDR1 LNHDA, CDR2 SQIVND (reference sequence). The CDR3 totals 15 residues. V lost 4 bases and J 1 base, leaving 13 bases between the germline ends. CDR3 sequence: CASSKSGTENTEAFF. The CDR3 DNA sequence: TGTGCCAGTAGTAAGTCCGGGACGGAGAACACTGAAGCTTTCTTT.